These 27 T cell receptor beta chains were all obtained from the same sample, sequenced in a study of patients and donors after allogeneic stem cell transplantation. One entry per CDR3 protein results from TCRdb running MiXCR on the RT-PCR reads. Of tens of thousands of distinct CDR3 sequences in the sample, around 35% were seen once. The source material was blood, either unsorted or a sorted T cell fraction (not recorded which). All receptors derive from a human donor who was either an allogeneic HSCT recipient or a stem cell or donor lymphocyte infusion donor (not recorded which). It is not recorded whose cells these are; they may come from a transplant donor.

The rearrangement joins TRBV10-3 to TRBJ2-5; D perhaps matches TRBD1 (5 bases). Germline CDR1 ENHRY, CDR2 SYGVKD. V gave up 5 bases and J gave up 2 bases, with 9 bases separating them. The CDR3 has 13 amino acids. CDR3 amino acids: CAISPTDQETQYF. CDR3 bases: TGTGCCATCAGTCCGACAGATCAAGAGACCCAGTACTTC.

The chain combines TRBV30 with TRBJ1-2; D is uncertain. The germline CDR1 and CDR2 sequences are GTSNPN and SVGIG (reference sequence). The CDR3 runs 13 residues. V shed 1 base and J shed 0 bases, with 6 bases lying between them. The CDR3 spells CAWSAVTNYGYTF. The CDR3 DNA follows: TGTGCCTGGAGTGCAGTAACTAACTATGGCTACACCTTC.

The table lists this clonotype with a few counts. The chain employs TRBV6-5 and TRBJ1-2; TRBD1 matches at 11 bases. V was pared by 8 bases and J by 4 bases, with 3 bases of the junction left unmatched. Germline V CDR1 and CDR2: MNHEY, SVGAGI. The CDR3 consists of 13 residues. The CDR3 nucleotides read TGTGCCAGCCGGGGACAGGGGGGCTATGGCTACACCTTC. This codes for CASRGQGGYGYTF.

This clonotype is labeled medium-sized. The chain is built from TRBV20-1 and TRBJ1-1; D remains ambiguous. This CDR3 spans 12 amino acids. V gave up 5 bases and J gave up 6 bases, with 13 bases separating them. Looked up from germline, CDR1 is DFQATT and CDR2 is SNEGSKA (reference sequence). The CDR3 loop reads CSARTGGPEAFF. The CDR3, as DNA: TGCAGTGCTCGGACCGGAGGTCCTGAAGCTTTCTTT.

The table lists this clonotype with a few counts. The chain couples TRBV20-1 to TRBJ1-5, with D unclear. V was trimmed by 6 bases and J by 2 bases, leaving 11 bases between them. This CDR3 is built from 13 residues. CDR1 is DFQATT, CDR2 SNEGSKA, per germline (reference sequence). The CDR3 coding sequence is TGCAGTGCCCTGGACCGAGGCAATCAGCCCCAGCATTTT. It encodes CSALDRGNQPQHF.

The rearrangement uses TRBV4-3 and TRBJ1-2; D ambiguous. Germline V gene data show CDR1 as LGHNA and CDR2 as YSLEER. The CDR3 length is 14 residues. The ends were cut back, 0 bases at V and 8 bases at J, with 13 bases in the middle. The CDR3: CASSQEGSIEGYTF. The CDR3 DNA is TGCGCCAGCAGCCAAGAGGGAAGTATCGAAGGCTACACCTTC.

This clonotype was detected only a few times. The chain is built from TRBV20-1 and TRBJ2-3; D is unclear. This CDR3 is 12 amino acids long. Germline V gene sequence: CDR1 DFQATT, CDR2 SNEGSKA (reference sequence). The chain's CDR3 is CSPLDLTDTQYF. Here the CDR3 DNA reads TGCAGCCCCTTGGACCTCACAGATACGCAGTATTTT.

The CDR3 coding sequence is TGTGCCAGCAGCTTCATGGGGGGCTATAATTCACCCCTCCACTTT. This encodes CASSFMGGYNSPLHF. J is TRBJ1-6 and V is TRBV7-2, with D possibly being TRBD1 (5 bases). V was clipped by 3 bases and J by 3 bases, with 9 bases between them. CDR1 SGHTA and CDR2 FQGNSA come from the germline V gene. The CDR3 contains 15 residues.

In its sample, this clonotype was seen a few times. The chain links TRBV12-3 or TRBV12-4 to TRBJ2-5; 7 nucleotides match TRBD2. J was trimmed by 7 bases and V by 7 bases; bases with no gene match: 9. The CDR3 sequence is 13 residues long. The CDR3: CASTLGGVGTQYF. CDR3 coding DNA: TGTGCCAGCACCCTTGGGGGGGTCGGGACCCAGTACTTC.

V is TRBV5-6 and J is TRBJ2-1; the D gene is possibly TRBD2 (6 bases). Trimming took 2 bases from V and 7 from J, leaving 7 bases between them. Germline values: CDR1 SGHDT, CDR2 YYEEEE. The CDR3 is made up of 12 amino acids. CDR3 coding DNA: TGTGCCAGCAGCTTTGGGGGGAATGAGCAGTTCTTC. Translation gives CASSFGGNEQFF.

The rearrangement links TRBV24-1 to TRBJ2-5; D unresolved. This CDR3 region has 15 residues. CDR1 and CDR2 (germline): KGHDR, SFDVKD. Trimming took off 0 bases at V and 2 bases at J, with 9 bases between the two ends. The CDR3 loop is CATSDLPGRQETQYF. Here the CDR3 DNA reads TGTGCCACCAGTGATTTGCCCGGGCGTCAAGAGACCCAGTACTTC.

This chain uses TRBV12-5 with TRBJ1-6, with 9 positions matching TRBD1. The CDR3 covers 16 residues. V shed 5 bases, J shed 7 bases, and the junction held 9 bases outside the gene matches. Per the germline V gene, CDR1 is LGHNT and CDR2 is FRNRAP. For the CDR3, the DNA is TGTGCTAGTGGTACCCCGGGCGGGACAGGGAATTCACCCCTCCACTTT. This translates into CASGTPGGTGNSPLHF. The full variable domain, with the rest looked up from reference TRBV12-5 and TRBJ1-6, is DARVTQTPRHKVTEMGQEVTMRCQPILGHNTVFWYRQTMMQGLELLAYFRNRAPLDDSGMPKDRFSAEMPDATLATLKIQPSEPRDSAVYFCASGTPGGTGNSPLHFGNGTRLTVT.

The chain employs TRBV7-2 and TRBJ2-3; D is unresolved. The V gene's germline CDR1 is SGHTA and CDR2 FQGNSA. Trimming pared 1 base from V and 0 bases from J, leaving 5 bases between. CDR3 length equals 14 residues. The CDR3 loop reads CASSLGASTDTQYF. Written as DNA, the CDR3 is TGTGCCAGCAGCTTAGGCGCGAGCACAGATACGCAGTATTTT.

The chain combines TRBV12-3 or TRBV12-4 with TRBJ1-1; a weak D match, TRBD1 (5 bases). The CDR3 consists of 13 residues. Trimming removed 2 bases at V and 4 bases at J, with 8 bases between. Here the CDR3 DNA reads TGTGCCAGCAGTTTAACCAGGGCCACTGAAGCTTTCTTT. Translated, it gives CASSLTRATEAFF.

This clonotype has just a few counts. The chain combines TRBV12-3 or TRBV12-4 with TRBJ1-5, with 7 bases lining up with TRBD1. This CDR3 has 13 amino acids. Germline trimming cut 6 bases from V and 6 bases from J; bases unmatched to any gene: 5. CDR3 DNA sequence: TGTGCCAGCAGCCCCAGGGGGGTTCAGCCCCAGCATTTT. Residues: CASSPRGVQPQHF.

This chain uses TRBV7-2 with TRBJ1-2, with unresolved D. This CDR3 region has 18 residues. The germline gives CDR1 SGHTA, CDR2 FQGNSA. V gave up 1 base and J gave up 0 bases, with 18 bases separating them. In nucleotides, the CDR3 is TGTGCCAGCAGCTTAGGAAAGGCGTGCCGGGCAGCTAACTATGGCTACACCTTC. This translates into CASSLGKACRAANYGYTF.

The chain links TRBV12-3 or TRBV12-4 to TRBJ1-1; no firm D call. Trimming pared 3 bases from V and 10 bases from J, leaving 15 bases between. The CDR3 runs to 13 residues. The CDR3 coding sequence is TGTGCCAGCAGTTTCGCCCTTTGGTCCCGAGCTTTCTTT. Translating gives CASSFALWSRAFF.

In its sample, this clonotype was seen a few times. The chain employs TRBV7-2 and TRBJ2-6, with unresolved D. The CDR3 sequence is 15 residues long. Germline loops: CDR1 SGHTA, CDR2 FQGNSA. With 1 base removed from V and 0 bases from J, the gap between germline ends came to 4 bases. The CDR3 coding sequence is TGTGCCAGCAGCTTAGTAGACTCTGGGGCCAACGTCCTGACTTTC. It encodes CASSLVDSGANVLTF.

This clonotype has more than one count but fewer than ten. J is TRBJ1-1 and V is TRBV30; D gene unclear. The V gene lost 5 bases and the J gene lost 7 bases, with 14 bases spanning the gap. CDR1 and CDR2 (germline): GTSNPN, SVGIG (reference sequence). The CDR3 contains 12 residues. The CDR3, as DNA: TGTGCCTGGTCCGGGCAGTCTGGTGAAGCTTTCTTT. Amino acid sequence: CAWSGQSGEAFF.

V and J are TRBV29-1 and TRBJ2-1, with D unclear. The CDR3 consists of 10 residues. V gave up 2 bases and J gave up 12 bases, with 8 bases separating them. Germline lookup yields CDR1 SQVTM and CDR2 ANQGSEA. The CDR3 spells CSVELARQFF. The CDR3, as DNA: TGCAGCGTTGAATTAGCCCGGCAGTTCTTC.

The rearrangement links TRBV6-6 to TRBJ1-1; perhaps TRBD1 as D (5 bases). V was pared by 6 bases and J by 5 bases, with 13 bases between. The CDR3 has 13 residues. Germline CDR1 MNHNY, CDR2 SVGAGI (reference sequence). The CDR3 loop is CASRQGIGTEAFF. The CDR3 nucleotides are TGTGCCAGCAGGCAGGGCATAGGGACTGAAGCTTTCTTT.

In its sample, this clonotype was seen a few times. The rearrangement joins TRBV3-1 to TRBJ1-2; no firm D call. Germline assignment: CDR1 LGHDT and CDR2 YNNKEL (reference sequence). V shed 1 base and J shed 2 bases, with 5 bases lying between them. This CDR3 comprises 13 residues. CDR3 sequence: CASSQGTNYGYTF. The CDR3 nucleotides read TGTGCCAGCAGCCAAGGGACGAACTATGGCTACACCTTC. Looking up the rest from reference TRBV3-1 and TRBJ1-2 gives the full variable domain: DTAVSQTPKYLVTQMGNDKSIKCEQNLGHDTMYWYKQDSKKFLKIMFSYNNKELIINETVPNRFSPKSPDKAHLNLHINSLELGDSAVYFCASSQGTNYGYTFGSGTRLTVV.

The chain has TRBV4-3 and TRBJ1-2; 9 nucleotides match TRBD1. The CDR3 is 14 amino acids. After removal of 3 bases from V and 7 bases from J, the junction contained 6 bases not matched to a gene. In germline, CDR1 is LGHNA, CDR2 YSLEER. DNA for the CDR3: TGCGCCAGCAGCCATTTGACAGGGGGTTCTGGCTACACCTTC. Its translation: CASSHLTGGSGYTF.

The sample holds a few counts of this clonotype. This chain joins TRBV20-1 and TRBJ1-2; the D is unclear. Germline loops: CDR1 DFQATT, CDR2 SNEGSKA (reference sequence). The CDR3 loop spans 11 amino acids. V was shortened by 8 bases and J by 9 bases, with 16 bases between the two germline ends. The CDR3 bases are TGCAGTACCGTGAAGGAACGGAGCTACACCTTC. Protein: CSTVKERSYTF.

There are a few counts of this clonotype. The V gene is TRBV29-1, the J gene TRBJ1-1; TRBD1 aligns across 7 bases. CDR1 and CDR2 from the germline V gene are SQVTM and ANQGSEA. This CDR3 contains 13 residues. Unmatched junction bases numbered 6, after V lost 4 bases and J lost 4 bases. CDR3 region: CSVGQGQITEAFF. CDR3 DNA: TGCAGCGTTGGCCAGGGACAGATCACTGAAGCTTTCTTT.

This clonotype was counted ten times or more. This sequence joins TRBV7-2 and TRBJ1-2; D remains ambiguous. Germline CDR1 SGHTA, CDR2 FQGNSA. This CDR3 spans 14 amino acids. V lost 5 bases to trimming and J lost 2 bases, with 12 bases between them. The CDR3 bases are TGTGCCAGCAGCGCCGACGGGTTCAACTATGGCTACACCTTC. This encodes CASSADGFNYGYTF. The full variable domain, rest sourced from reference TRBV7-2 and TRBJ1-2, is GAGVSQSPSNKVTEKGKDVELRCDPISGHTALYWYRQSLGQGLEFLIYFQGNSAPDKSGLPSDRFSAERTGGSVSTLTIQRTQQEDSAVYLCASSADGFNYGYTFGSGTRLTVV.

The chain joins TRBV12-3 or TRBV12-4 to TRBJ1-1; D is ambiguous. V lost 8 bases, J lost 1 base, and 5 bases lay in between. The CDR3 loop spans 11 amino acids. CDR3 in DNA: TGTGCCAGCGCGGGGAACACTGAAGCTTTCTTT. Amino acid sequence: CASAGNTEAFF.